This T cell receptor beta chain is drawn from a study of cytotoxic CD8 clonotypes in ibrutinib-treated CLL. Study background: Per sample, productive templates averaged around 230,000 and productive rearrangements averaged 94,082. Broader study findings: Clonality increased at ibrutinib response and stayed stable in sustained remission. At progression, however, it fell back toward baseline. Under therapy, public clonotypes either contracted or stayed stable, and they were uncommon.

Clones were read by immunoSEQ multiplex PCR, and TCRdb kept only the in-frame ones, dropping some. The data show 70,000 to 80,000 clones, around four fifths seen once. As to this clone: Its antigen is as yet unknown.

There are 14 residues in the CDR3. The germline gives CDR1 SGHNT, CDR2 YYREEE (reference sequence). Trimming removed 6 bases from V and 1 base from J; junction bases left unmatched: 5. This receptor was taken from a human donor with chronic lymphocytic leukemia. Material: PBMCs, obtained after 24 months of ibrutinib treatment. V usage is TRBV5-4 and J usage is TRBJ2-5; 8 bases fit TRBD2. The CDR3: CASTRSGTQETQYF. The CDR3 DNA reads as TGTGCCAGCACCCGTAGCGGGACCCAAGAGACCCAGTACTTC.